Listed here is a single T cell receptor (beta chain). Its cognate antigen is unknown. The sample comes from a study of cytomegalovirus exposure and HLA in healthy donors. Study overall: An early data release held around 80 million unique TCRs from HLA-typed donors.

This PCR relied on a set of 60 Vbeta primers and 13 Jbeta primers. Assay: immunoSEQ multiplex PCR; the TCRdb copy retains only in-frame clones and omits some. Of tens of thousands of clones in the sample, roughly 79% were seen once. Overall study findings and caveats: What a later analysis reportedly showed was that an Asian-associated ancestry cluster had fewer N-insertions than the roughly 700-donor mean. The study labeled 150 to 200 TCR beta chains cytomegalovirus-associated. The classifier reportedly diagnosed cytomegalovirus status with high sensitivity and specificity.

Germline-derived CDR1 and CDR2 are MNHNS and SASEGT. Trimming left V 3 bases short and J 2 bases short, with 11 bases between. The CDR3 is made up of 15 amino acids. This TCR was recovered from a male donor in good health and CMV-seropositive. The sequenced sample consisted of PBMCs. J is TRBJ1-5 and V is TRBV6-1; D is undetermined. CDR3 bases: TGTGCCAGCAGTGACATCTTGTTAGGCAATCAGCCCCAGCATTTT. This encodes CASSDILLGNQPQHF.